This record looks at one TCR beta chain sequence and its context. Its antigen remains unidentified. Nothing much larger sits one base from this clone, and base qualities are not available. The germline V gene yields SGHTA for CDR1 and FQGTGA for CDR2. Counted from cysteine to phenylalanine, this CDR3 has 16 amino acids. Only CDR3 DNA remains: 48 bases, in frame from the first base. From V the trimming removes 2 bases and from J it removes 4 bases, while the gene matches leave 9 bases of the junction unaccounted for. Libraries were prepared through 5' RACE. The data were produced on an Illumina HiSeq 2500. A second roughly 7 to 11 cycle PCR used a sample-barcoded 5' primer and a J-beta primer mix. A unique molecular identifier was introduced onto each TCR beta cDNA molecule by a template-switch 5' adaptor carrying 12 random nucleotides. At least 3 million CDR3-containing paired-end reads were obtained from each sample. All of the RNA was converted into first-strand cDNA using the Mint cDNA synthesis kit, with a TRBC-specific oligonucleotide serving as the primer. After uracil-DNA glycosylase treatment, a first 18-cycle PCR used universal primers M1SS and BC2_uni_R on all cDNA. The study's processing was this. For normalization, 1 million high-quality reads, each with a distinct molecular identifier, were randomly selected from each sample. Instead of being binned into consensus sequences, reads that shared molecular identifiers were thrown out. CDR3 identification, clonotype clustering and error correction used MiTCR with a Q25 quality threshold and the strictest error-elimination algorithm. Lower-bound total TCR beta diversity was estimated with a nonparametric unseen species model using Euler transformation. Starting from the raw public reads, TCRdb applied fastp trimming at Q25, assembled clones with MiXCR and retained in-frame beta chains. Each entry merges the rows of one CDR3 protein and shows their most common DNA and genes. In this record, the V and J calls reflect TCRdb's handling and not the investigators' own analysis. The sample includes roughly 860,000 distinct CDR3 sequences, with under 80% observed a single time. Around a quarter of the sample is taken by the ten largest.

The data stem from a study of blood T cells in healthy people across ages (dated by TCRdb to between 2014 and 2017). With regard to the full study: In model experiments, roughly one uniquely barcoded TCR beta cDNA molecule per two T cells was captured by template switching. To avoid experimental bias, donors of different ages were distributed randomly across sequencing lanes. Age-related changes in TCR beta repertoire diversity were measured in the study by deep sequencing normalized with unique cDNA molecular identifiers. Four age groups were formed from the donors: young (average approximately 17 years), middle-aged (approximately 39), aged (roughly 56) and long-lived (roughly 81). For two donors (one aged 18 to 30 and one aged 80 or older), the study analyzed two additional independent replicas of 1 million unique cDNA reads from the same blood draw. The investigation overall reported the following: There was a strong correlation between observed TCR beta diversity and the percentage of naive T cells measured by flow cytometry. Bulk unsorted PBMC profiling prevented conclusive comparison of naive and antigen-experienced compartments. Because donor CMV infection status was unknown, age-related changes in expanded clonotypes were potentially confounded. Observed TCR beta diversity per million T cells fell roughly linearly with age, and a significant reduction was already apparent by age about 38. Compared with the aged group, the long-lived group had more naive CD4+ T cells, fewer expanded clones and increased TCR diversity, a pattern suggesting age selection. Estimates of total diversity based on one million sequenced T cells were considered lower bounds and underestimates.

The donors were some 39 Caucasian individuals from Russia, aged about 6 to 95 years, who were systemically healthy. Around 9.8 milliliters of peripheral blood were collected from each donor into EDTA-treated Vacutainer tubes. Ficoll-Paque density-gradient centrifugation was used to isolate PBMCs, with at least 6 million per sample. Total RNA was extracted from PBMCs with Trizol reagent, with at least 5.5 micrograms obtained per sample. Naive CD45RAhigh/CD27high T cell percentages were measured by flow cytometry on a PBMC aliquot from every donor. The chain is made from TRBV7-3 and TRBJ2-5; 8 bases in between match TRBD2. The sequenced material came from blood. The sequence was obtained from a man aged 25 to 40 in good health. The CDR3 is CASSLYGGAAPETQYF. The DNA sequence is as follows: TGTGCCAGCAGCTTATACGGGGGGGCGGCACCAGAGACCCAGTACTTC.